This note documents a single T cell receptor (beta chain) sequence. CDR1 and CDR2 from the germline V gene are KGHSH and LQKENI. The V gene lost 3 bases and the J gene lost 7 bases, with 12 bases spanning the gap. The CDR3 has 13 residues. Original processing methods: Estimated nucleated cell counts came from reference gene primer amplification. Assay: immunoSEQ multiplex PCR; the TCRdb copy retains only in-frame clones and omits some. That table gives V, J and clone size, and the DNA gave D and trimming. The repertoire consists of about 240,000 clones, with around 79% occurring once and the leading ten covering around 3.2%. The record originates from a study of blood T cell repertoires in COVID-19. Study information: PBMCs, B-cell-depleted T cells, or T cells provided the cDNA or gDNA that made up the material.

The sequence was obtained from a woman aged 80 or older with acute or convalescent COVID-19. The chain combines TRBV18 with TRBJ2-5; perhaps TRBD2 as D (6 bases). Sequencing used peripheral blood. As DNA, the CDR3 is TGTGCCAGCTCACCGGGAGGCCCTGGGACCCAGTACTTC. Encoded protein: CASSPGGPGTQYF.